Listed below are T cell receptor beta chains from one sample, sequenced in a study of blood T cell repertoires in COVID-19. TCRdb's table, derived via immunoSEQ multiplex PCR, lists solely in-frame clones and lacks some. Of just over 150,000 clones in the sample, roughly nine tenths are singletons; the top ten hold approximately 2.4%. Sample: peripheral blood. The receptors here all came from a woman aged 70-85 years with acute or convalescent COVID-19. The CDR3 runs from the conserved cysteine through the conserved F or W. The D gene is left open where the match is weak.

j_gene	v_gene	d_gene	CDR3nt	CDR3aa
TRBJ1-5	TRBV7-8	TRBD1	TGTGCCAGCAGCTCACGCCCGGGACAGGGTAATCAGCCCCAGCATTTT	CASSSRPGQGNQPQHF
TRBJ1-2	TRBV3-1/TRBV3-2	-	TGTGCCAGCAGCCTAACAACAGGGAGTGGCTACACCTTC	CASSLTTGSGYTF
TRBJ1-2	TRBV6-5	TRBD1	TGTGCCAGTTGCGCCGGGACAGGGAGTCATGGCTACACCTTC	CASCAGTGSHGYTF
TRBJ1-1	TRBV25-1	TRBD1	TGTGCCAGCAGTGAGGGACAGGGAAAAGTTGCTGAAGCTTTCTTT	CASSEGQGKVAEAFF
TRBJ2-3	TRBV10-3	TRBD2	TGTGCCATCCGGCGGGGGGCCAGCACAGATACGCAGTATTTT	CAIRRGASTDTQYF
TRBJ2-7	TRBV9	-	TGTGCCAGCAGCGCGCTAGGCGGGGAGAGGGAGCAGTACTTC	CASSALGGEREQYF
TRBJ2-3	TRBV6-1	-	TGTGCCAGCAGTGAAGCGTCCTGGACTGGGATGGCCGGGGTTACGCAGTATTTT	CASSEASWTGMAGVTQYF
TRBJ1-6	TRBV7-2	TRBD1	TGTGCCAGCAGCTTGAGAACGACAGGGGGACCTAATTCACCCCTCCACTTT	CASSLRTTGGPNSPLHF
TRBJ2-2	TRBV11-2	TRBD1	TGTGCCAGCAGCTTACGGGACAGGGTTGGCACCGGGGAGCTGTTTTTT	CASSLRDRVGTGELFF
TRBJ2-1	TRBV18	-	TGTGCCAGCTCCGTGACGGGGGGCCCCTTTTCCTACAATGAGCAGTTCTTC	CASSVTGGPFSYNEQFF
TRBJ2-1	TRBV27	-	TGTGCCAGCAACGGGGAACAGGGACGCCGAGAGCAGTTCTTC	CASNGEQGRREQFF
TRBJ1-1	TRBV5-1	-	TGCGCCAGCAGCTCGGTACGCCAGGGGTGGGCTGAAGCTTTCTTT	CASSSVRQGWAEAFF
TRBJ1-1	TRBV14	-	TGTGCCAGCAGCCGCGTAACTGTGGGGCCCGGAGGGTGGACTGAAGCTTTCTTT	CASSRVTVGPGGWTEAFF